The present T cell receptor beta chain was sequenced within a study of beta chain features in type 1 diabetes. Study outcomes and limitations: Any HLA-type effect on TCRB rearrangement remained unresolved here. All four CD4+ subsets from Type 1 diabetes patients carried moderately but significantly shorter TCRB CDR3s.

A word on this clone: Its target is not known.

From germline, CDR1 is SGHTA and CDR2 FQGNSA. The V end was cut by 2 bases, the J end by 5 bases, with 15 bases between. The CDR3 length is 15 residues. A sort by CD45RO/CCR7/CD25/CD127/CD95/CD27 yielded CD4+ naive, central memory, regulatory and stem cell-like memory cells. The isolated RNA, all of it, was reverse transcribed, so expressed TCRB transcripts were what got sequenced. Only in-frame clones appear in the TCRdb table, and some are missing; sequencing was by immunoSEQ multiplex PCR. The table includes about 240,000 clones, roughly 30% detected once. Sequencing was carried out using central memory CD4+ T cells from blood. This rearrangement joins TRBV7-2 to TRBJ2-5, with D perhaps matching TRBD2 (6 bases). This clonotype originated in a man younger than 40 in good health. As DNA, the CDR3 is TGTGCCAGCAGCTTACTCGGTCAGGAGGGGGAGACCCAGTACTTC. It is translated as CASSLLGQEGETQYF.